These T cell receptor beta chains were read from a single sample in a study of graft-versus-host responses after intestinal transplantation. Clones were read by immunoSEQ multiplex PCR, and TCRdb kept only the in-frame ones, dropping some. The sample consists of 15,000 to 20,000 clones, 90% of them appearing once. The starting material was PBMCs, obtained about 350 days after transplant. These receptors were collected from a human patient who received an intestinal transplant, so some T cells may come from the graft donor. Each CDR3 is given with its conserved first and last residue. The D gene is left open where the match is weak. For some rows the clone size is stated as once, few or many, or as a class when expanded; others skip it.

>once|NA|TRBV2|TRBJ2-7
TGTGCCAGCAGTGAAGATCGGGACACCCCCTACGAGCAGTACTTC
CASSEDRDTPYEQYF
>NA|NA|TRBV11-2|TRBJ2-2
TGTGCCAGCAGGGGGCTCTCAGCCGGGGAGCTGTTTTTT
CASRGLSAGELFF
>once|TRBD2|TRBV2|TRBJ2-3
TGTGCCAGCAGGACTAGCGGGATGCTGATCGCAGATACGCAGTATTTT
CASRTSGMLIADTQYF
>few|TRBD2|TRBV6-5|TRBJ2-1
TGTGCCAGCAGACCCGACTGGGCGGGGGACAATGAGCAGTTCTTC
CASRPDWAGDNEQFF
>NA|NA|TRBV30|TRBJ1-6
TGTGCCTGGAGTGTCGGTCCCTATAATTCACCCCTCCACTTT
CAWSVGPYNSPLHF
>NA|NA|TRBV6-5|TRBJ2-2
TGTGCCAGCAGTTCCCCTGACACCGGGGAGCTGTTTTTT
CASSSPDTGELFF
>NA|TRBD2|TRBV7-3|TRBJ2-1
TGTGCCAGCAGCTTTCTGGCGGGAGCGTACAATGAGCAGTTCTTC
CASSFLAGAYNEQFF
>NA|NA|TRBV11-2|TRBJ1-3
TGTGCCAGCAGCTTAAAACGCTACCCCAGGGGAAACACCATATATTTT
CASSLKRYPRGNTIYF
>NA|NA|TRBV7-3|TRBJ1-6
TGTGCCAGCAGCTTAGGGCCGGGGTTTAGGAATTCACCCCTCCACTTT
CASSLGPGFRNSPLHF
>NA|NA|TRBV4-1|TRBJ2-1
TGCGCCAGCAGCCAAGGTGGGGGGGGGCGGTACAATGAGCAGTTCTTC
CASSQGGGGRYNEQFF
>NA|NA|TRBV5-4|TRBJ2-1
TGTGCCAGCAGCTTCCGACAGGGGAGGGATGAGCAGTTCTTC
CASSFRQGRDEQFF
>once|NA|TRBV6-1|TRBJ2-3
TGTGCCAGCCTAAAGCCGGGGACAGATACGCAGTATTTT
CASLKPGTDTQYF
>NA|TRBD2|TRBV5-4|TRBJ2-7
TGTGCCAGCAGCCAGGGACTAGCTTCCTACGAGCAGTACTTC
CASSQGLASYEQYF
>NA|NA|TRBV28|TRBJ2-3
TGTGCCAGCAGTTCTTCCCTCCGCGGGACACCCTCCACAGATACGCAGTATTTT
CASSSSLRGTPSTDTQYF
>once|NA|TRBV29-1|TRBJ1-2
TGCAGCGTCGGGGCCAACTATGGCTACACCTTC
CSVGANYGYTF
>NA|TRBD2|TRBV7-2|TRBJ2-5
TGTGCCAGCAGCTTTCAGGTAGCGGGAGGGTTGAAGACCCAGTACTTC
CASSFQVAGGLKTQYF
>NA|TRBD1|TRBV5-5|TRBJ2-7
TGTGCCAGCAGTCAATCCCGACAGGGCCTCTCCTACGAGCAGTACTTC
CASSQSRQGLSYEQYF
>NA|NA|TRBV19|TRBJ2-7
TGTGCCAGTAGTCCGCCAGGCCCCTACGAGCAGTACTTC
CASSPPGPYEQYF
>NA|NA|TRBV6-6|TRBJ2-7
TGTGCCAGCAGTTACTCGTCCCTGTCTGGCGAGCAGTACTTC
CASSYSSLSGEQYF
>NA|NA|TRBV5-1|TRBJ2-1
TGCGCCAGCAGCCGAGAACAGTACAATGAGCAGTTCTTC
CASSREQYNEQFF
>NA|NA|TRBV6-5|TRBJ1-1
TGTGCCAGCAGTTCGGGATCAGGAACTGAAGCTTTCTTT
CASSSGSGTEAFF
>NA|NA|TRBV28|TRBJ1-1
TGTGCCAGCAGTTTGCAGGGGTTTACCACTGAAGCTTTCTTT
CASSLQGFTTEAFF
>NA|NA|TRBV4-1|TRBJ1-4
TGCGCCAGCAGCCAAGAAAGGTATAATGAAAAACTGTTTTTT
CASSQERYNEKLFF
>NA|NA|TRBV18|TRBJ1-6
TGTGCCAGCTCAGAAAACAGGGATTCACCCCTCCACTTT
CASSENRDSPLHF
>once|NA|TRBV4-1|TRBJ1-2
TGCGCCAGCAGCCAAGGTTTAAAGGGCTACACCTTC
CASSQGLKGYTF
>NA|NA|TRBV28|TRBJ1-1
TGTGCCAGCAGTTTATTTCCGGGAAACACTGAAGCTTTCTTT
CASSLFPGNTEAFF
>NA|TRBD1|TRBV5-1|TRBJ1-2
TGCGCCAGCAGCTTGGTAGGGGGCGCGGAGTATGGCTACACCTTC
CASSLVGGAEYGYTF
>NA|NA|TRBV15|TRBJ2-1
TGTGCCACCAGCAGAGATAGCTATGAGCAGTTCTTC
CATSRDSYEQFF
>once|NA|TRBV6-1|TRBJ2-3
TGTGCCAGCAGTAGGGGTGCCGACACAGATACGCAGTATTTT
CASSRGADTDTQYF
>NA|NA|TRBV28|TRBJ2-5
TGTGCCAGCAGTTTACTACTTCAAGAGACCCAGTACTTC
CASSLLLQETQYF
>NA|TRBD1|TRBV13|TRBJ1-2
TGTGCCAGCAGCTTTACGGCAGGGGGCGACTATGGCTACACCTTC
CASSFTAGGDYGYTF
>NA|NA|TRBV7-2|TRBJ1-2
TGTGCCAGCAGCTTAATATCCGGGACGACCGGCTACACCTTC
CASSLISGTTGYTF
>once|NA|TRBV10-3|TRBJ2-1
TGTGCCATCAGTGAGTGGGCGACTCCCTACAATGAGCAGTTCTTC
CAISEWATPYNEQFF
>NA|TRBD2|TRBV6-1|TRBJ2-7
TGTGCCAGCAGTGAACTGGACGGGGGGGGCTACGAGCAGTACTTC
CASSELDGGGYEQYF
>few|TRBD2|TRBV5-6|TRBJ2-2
TGTGCCAGCAGCCCCGCTGGGCGGGAGATCGGGGAGCTGTTTTTT
CASSPAGREIGELFF
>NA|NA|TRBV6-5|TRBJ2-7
TGTGCCAGCAGGAGAGGATTGAGGGAGCAGTACTTT
CASRRGLREQYF
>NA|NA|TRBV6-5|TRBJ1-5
TGTGCCAGCAGTCCCCGTCCGGACTCCTATCAGCCCCAGCATTTT
CASSPRPDSYQPQHF
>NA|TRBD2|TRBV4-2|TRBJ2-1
TGTGCCAGCAGCCGAGGGACTAGCGGGGCCACCTACAATGAGCAGTTCTTC
CASSRGTSGATYNEQFF
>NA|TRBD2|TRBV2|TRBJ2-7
TGTGCCAGCACGACCGGGAGGGGTGTCTACGAGCAGTACTTC
CASTTGRGVYEQYF
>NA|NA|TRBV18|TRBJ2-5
TGTGCCAGCTCACCGGGACTGCAAGAGACCCAGTACTTC
CASSPGLQETQYF
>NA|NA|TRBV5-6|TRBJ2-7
TGTGCCAGCAGCTTTGCGACCGTCAGCTCCTACGAGCAGTACTTC
CASSFATVSSYEQYF
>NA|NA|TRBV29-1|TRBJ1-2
TGCAGCGTTGATACTGAAACCTATGGCTACACCTTC
CSVDTETYGYTF
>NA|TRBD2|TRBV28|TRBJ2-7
TGTGCCAGCAGTTTATATGGACTAGCGGGAGGCTACGAGCAGTACTTC
CASSLYGLAGGYEQYF
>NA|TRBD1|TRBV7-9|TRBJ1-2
TGTGCCAGCAGCTTTGATGTCGGACAGGGGACGAGCTACACCTTC
CASSFDVGQGTSYTF
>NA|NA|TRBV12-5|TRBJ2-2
TGTTCTAGTGTCCTCGTTCAGAAGTGGAACACCGGGGAGCTGTTTTTT
CSSVLVQKWNTGELFF
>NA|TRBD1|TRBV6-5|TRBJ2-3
TGTGCCAGCAGTTACTCCGGGACAGGGGGCACAGATACGCAGTATTTT
CASSYSGTGGTDTQYF
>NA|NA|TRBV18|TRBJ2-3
TGTGCCAGCTCACCACCGATCGGGGTCACAGATACGCAGTATTTT
CASSPPIGVTDTQYF
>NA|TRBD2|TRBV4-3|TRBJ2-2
TGCGCCAGCAGCCCCCAGGTGACCGGACTAGCGGGAGGGCCCGGGGAGCTGTTTTTT
CASSPQVTGLAGGPGELFF
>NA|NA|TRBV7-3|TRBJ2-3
TGTGCCAGCAGCTCTGGGGGGGCGGCAGATACGCAGTATTTT
CASSSGGAADTQYF
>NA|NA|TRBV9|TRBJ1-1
TGTGCCAGCAGCGTAGTGTCGGCACCCACTGAAGCTTTCTTT
CASSVVSAPTEAFF
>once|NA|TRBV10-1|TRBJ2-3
TGCGCCAGCAGAAATATAGAGCGGGGCACAGATACGCAGTATTTT
CASRNIERGTDTQYF
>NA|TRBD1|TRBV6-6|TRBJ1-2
TGTGCCAGCAGCCGAGGGACAGCCGCTTATGGCTACACCTTC
CASSRGTAAYGYTF
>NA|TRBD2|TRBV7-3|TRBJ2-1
TGTGCCAGCAGCTTTGGCGCGGGAGGTGCCAATGAGCAGTTCTTC
CASSFGAGGANEQFF
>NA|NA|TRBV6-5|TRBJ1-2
TGTGCCAGCACTATGGGGGGGATTTCAGGGGCGGGCTACACCTTC
CASTMGGISGAGYTF
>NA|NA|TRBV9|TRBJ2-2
TGTGCCAGCAGCCTGGACGTATCGAACACCGGGGAGCTGTTTTTT
CASSLDVSNTGELFF
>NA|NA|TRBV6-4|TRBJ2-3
TGTGCCAGCAGTGAAACGGGCACAGATACGCAGTATTTT
CASSETGTDTQYF
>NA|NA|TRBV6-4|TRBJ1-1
TGTGCCAGCAGGGCCGCAGAGAACACTGAAGCTTTCTTT
CASRAAENTEAFF
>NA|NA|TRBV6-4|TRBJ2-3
TGTGCCAGCAACCGGGACACCATCACAGATACGCAGTATTTT
CASNRDTITDTQYF